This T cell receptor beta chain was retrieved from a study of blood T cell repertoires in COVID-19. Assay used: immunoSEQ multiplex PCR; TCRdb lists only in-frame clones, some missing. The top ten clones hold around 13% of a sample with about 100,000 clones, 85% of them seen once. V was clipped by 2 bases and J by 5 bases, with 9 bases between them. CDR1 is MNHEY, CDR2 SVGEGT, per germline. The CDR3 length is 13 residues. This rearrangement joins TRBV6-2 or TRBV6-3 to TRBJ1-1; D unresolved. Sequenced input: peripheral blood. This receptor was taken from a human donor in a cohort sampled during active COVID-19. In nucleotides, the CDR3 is TGTGCCAGCAGTTACATGGGCGTGACTGAAGCTTTCTTT. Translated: CASSYMGVTEAFF.